A single sample gave rise to the 27 T cell receptor beta chains below, sequenced in a study of early stage breast cancer tumors. The table came from immunoSEQ multiplex PCR; TCRdb's copy has only in-frame clones and leaves some out. The sample has some 70,000 clones, approximately 79% seen once. Sequencing was performed on blood. The receptors derive from a person between 55 and 69 years old with breast cancer.

J is TRBJ2-7 and V is TRBV6-5; 8 nucleotides agree with TRBD2. From germline, CDR1 is MNHEY and CDR2 SVGAGI. This CDR3 has 14 residues. V gave up 2 bases and J gave up 2 bases; unmatched junction bases: 2. The CDR3 loop reads CASSYTSGAYEQYF. As DNA, the CDR3 is TGTGCCAGCAGTTACACTAGCGGAGCCTACGAGCAGTACTTC.

The CDR3 DNA follows: TGTGCCAGCAGTTCCCAGACAGACAATCCCTATGTTACAGATACGCAGTATTTT. Encoded protein: CASSSQTDNPYVTDTQYF. V is TRBV28 and J is TRBJ2-3; maybe TRBD1 (5 bases). This CDR3 has 18 residues. The germline V and J ends were trimmed by 4 bases and 3 bases, with 23 bases remaining between them. Germline loops: CDR1 MDHEN, CDR2 SYDVKM.

V is TRBV5-1 and J is TRBJ2-2, with TRBD2 matching 10 bases. The CDR3 consists of 15 residues. V was pared by 0 bases and J by 7 bases, with 3 bases of the junction left unmatched. CDR1 is SGHRS, CDR2 YFSETQ, per germline. The chain's CDR3 is CASSLELAGDGELFF. CDR3 nucleotides: TGCGCCAGCAGCTTGGAGCTAGCGGGGGACGGGGAGCTGTTTTTT.

This clone was detected a few times. This chain connects TRBV6-6 to TRBJ2-7; possible D gene TRBD1, 5 bases. The CDR3 contains 13 residues. The V end was cut by 4 bases, the J end by 2 bases, with 9 bases between. Looked up from germline, CDR1 is MNHNY and CDR2 is SVGAGI (reference sequence). The CDR3 sequence is CASSLAGTYEQYF. In DNA, the CDR3 is TGTGCCAGCAGTTTGGCAGGGACCTACGAGCAGTACTTC.

The J gene is TRBJ2-7, the V gene TRBV5-1; D ambiguous. V was trimmed by 4 bases and J by 3 bases, leaving 14 bases between them. This CDR3 spans 14 amino acids. Germline loops: CDR1 SGHRS, CDR2 YFSETQ. The chain's CDR3 is CASSTMSRGYEQYF. For the CDR3, the DNA is TGCGCCAGCAGCACTATGTCTCGCGGCTACGAGCAGTACTTC.

The rearrangement uses TRBV5-1 and TRBJ2-3, with no clear D. This CDR3 has 12 amino acids. Germline V gives CDR1 SGHRS, CDR2 YFSETQ. Trimming took off 5 bases at V and 0 bases at J, with 4 bases between the two ends. CDR3 amino acids: CASSRSTDTQYF. The CDR3 DNA is TGCGCCAGCAGTCGTAGCACAGATACGCAGTATTTT.

The chain employs TRBV2 and TRBJ1-4, with a possible D match to TRBD1 (6 bases). V was cut by 4 bases and J by 7 bases, with 13 bases left in between. Germline loops: CDR1 SNHLY, CDR2 FYNNEI. This CDR3 has 14 amino acids. CDR3 DNA: TGTGCCAGCAGTGTACAGGGACGAGCTGAAAAACTGTTTTTT. Translation: CASSVQGRAEKLFF.

The chain links TRBV6-6 to TRBJ1-2; 7 nucleotides align to TRBD1. With V trimmed by 6 bases and J by 8 bases, 9 bases remained unmatched. Germline CDR1 and CDR2: MNHNY and SVGAGI (reference sequence). CDR3 length: 13 amino acids. The CDR3 DNA sequence: TGTGCCAGCAGATCGCTCAGGGGGAAAGGCTACACCTTC. It codes for CASRSLRGKGYTF.

The V gene is TRBV6-5, the J gene TRBJ1-2, with 10 bases matching TRBD1. CDR1 MNHEY and CDR2 SVGAGI come from the germline V gene. The CDR3 contains 14 residues. Unmatched junction bases numbered 2, after V lost 5 bases and J lost 2 bases. The CDR3, as DNA: TGTGCCAGCAGTCGACAGGGGGCGAACTATGGCTACACCTTC. This codes for CASSRQGANYGYTF.

The rearrangement uses TRBV28 and TRBJ1-1, with D hard to call. Trimming took 6 bases from V and 1 from J, leaving 9 bases between them. This CDR3 region has 13 residues. The germline V gene has CDR1 MDHEN and CDR2 SYDVKM. This chain's CDR3 is CASSLSENTEAFF. The CDR3 DNA follows: TGTGCCAGCAGCTTAAGCGAGAACACTGAAGCTTTCTTT.

V usage is TRBV4-1 and J usage is TRBJ1-5, with D possibly being TRBD1 (6 bases). The germline V gene encodes CDR1 MGHRA and CDR2 YSYEKL. This CDR3 contains 15 residues. Trimming cost V 1 base and J 5 bases, with 12 bases left between them. In DNA form, the CDR3 reads TGCGCCAGCAGCCAAGTCTTGGCAGGGGATCAGCCCCAGCATTTT. Translated: CASSQVLAGDQPQHF.

With respect to this clone: The same CDR3 also results from other DNA sequences found in this sample. The chain employs TRBV6-5 and TRBJ2-2, with 7 nucleotides matching TRBD2. Germline lookup yields CDR1 MNHEY and CDR2 SVGAGI. V shed 0 bases and J 5 bases; nucleotides not matched to a gene: 3. CDR3 length equals 15 residues. Here the CDR3 DNA reads TGTGCCAGCAGTTACTCGAACGGGGGGACCGGGGAGCTGTTTTTT. This sequence encodes CASSYSNGGTGELFF.

The J gene is TRBJ1-4, the V gene TRBV5-1; the D gene is possibly TRBD1 (6 bases). The CDR3 runs to 15 residues. Germline V gene lookup returns CDR1 SGHRS and CDR2 YFSETQ. V was shortened by 9 bases and J by 2 bases, with 17 bases between the two germline ends. The CDR3 sequence: CATSRGGQTNEKLFF. The DNA of the CDR3 is TGCGCCACCTCGAGGGGTGGACAGACTAATGAAAAACTGTTTTTT.

The gene calls are TRBV7-5 and TRBJ2-1; the D call in the table, TRBD2, was not verified against the DNA. TRBV7-5 is a pseudogene segment. The length of the CDR3 is 15 residues. The CDR3 nucleotides are TGTGCCACAGTTGTAGCGGGAGTCCAACCCAATGAGCAGTTCTTC. It yields the protein CATVVAGVQPNEQFF.

This clone occurred once. The chain employs TRBV18 and TRBJ1-5; TRBD1 might be the D (5 bases). CDR3 length: 17 amino acids. The germline V and J ends were trimmed by 3 bases and 9 bases, with 24 bases remaining between them. CDR1 is KGHSH, CDR2 LQKENI, per germline. The CDR3 DNA is TGTGCCAGCTCACCCTCCTTTGGCGGGGCCGGTTCGGGGCCCCAGCATTTT. Translation: CASSPSFGGAGSGPQHF.

This clone has just a few counts. The chain uses TRBV29-1 and TRBJ1-5; D call uncertain. Germline V CDR1 and CDR2: SQVTM, ANQGSEA. The V end lost 6 bases, the J end lost 4 bases, and 10 bases lay between the germline ends. The length of the CDR3 is 12 residues. The CDR3 loop is CSVGGDNQPQHF. The DNA for the CDR3 is TGCAGCGTGGGCGGAGATAATCAGCCCCAGCATTTT.

This sequence joins TRBV10-3 and TRBJ2-7; 9 bases align to TRBD1. This CDR3 spans 15 amino acids. Germline lookup yields CDR1 ENHRY and CDR2 SYGVKD. With 6 bases clipped from V and 2 bases from J, the junction kept 8 bases outside the gene matches. CDR3 loop: CAIRRDREGTYEQYF. CDR3 coding DNA: TGTGCCATCAGGAGGGACAGGGAGGGGACCTACGAGCAGTACTTC.

The chain has TRBV5-1 and TRBJ2-5; 11 nucleotides align to TRBD2. Germline V gene lookup returns CDR1 SGHRS and CDR2 YFSETQ. V lost 2 bases to trimming and J lost 5 bases; unmatched junction nucleotides: 5. This CDR3 has 15 amino acids. The CDR3 DNA is TGCGCCAGCAGCTTCGGGCTAGCGGGAGGTGAGACCCAGTACTTC. This codes for CASSFGLAGGETQYF.

This chain connects TRBV25-1 to TRBJ1-4; D unresolved. Germline assignment: CDR1 MGHDK and CDR2 SYGVNS. This CDR3 has 15 residues. Trimming left V 9 bases short and J 3 bases short, with 17 bases between. DNA for the CDR3: TGTGCCAGTCTAGCAATGGGGTCTGCTAATGAAAAACTGTTTTTT. Translation: CASLAMGSANEKLFF.

The chain uses TRBV6-5 and TRBJ1-5; D gene uncertain. The CDR3 sequence is 13 residues long. The germline CDR1 and CDR2 sequences are MNHEY and SVGAGI. V lost 6 bases to trimming and J lost 9 bases, with 15 bases between them. CDR3 region: CASSPRANWPQHF. For the CDR3, the DNA is TGTGCCAGCAGCCCCCGGGCTAACTGGCCCCAGCATTTT.

V gene TRBV5-4 combines with J gene TRBJ2-3, with 13 bases fitting TRBD2. Looked up from germline, CDR1 is SGHNT and CDR2 is YYREEE (reference sequence). Losses at the gene ends were 4 bases for V and 4 bases for J; bases not matched to a gene: 6. The CDR3 sequence is 16 residues long. CDR3 residues: CASSPTSGGASDTQYF. CDR3 DNA sequence: TGTGCCAGCAGCCCCACTAGCGGGGGGGCCTCAGATACGCAGTATTTT.

The J gene is TRBJ2-3, the V gene TRBV5-6, with 7 bases matching TRBD2. CDR3 length equals 14 residues. From germline, CDR1 is SGHDT and CDR2 YYEEEE. V lost 0 bases, J lost 9 bases, and 7 bases stayed unmatched. The CDR3 DNA reads as TGTGCCAGCAGCTTGGTCGGGGGGAAGGGGACGCAGTATTTT. Its translation is CASSLVGGKGTQYF.

J is TRBJ2-7 and V is TRBV1. TRBV1 is annotated as a pseudogene. The CDR3 is 14 residues long. The CDR3 loop is CTSSLDRGTNEQYF. DNA of the CDR3: TGCACCAGCAGCCTAGACAGGGGGACTAACGAGCAGTACTTC.

Of note for this clone: A read error may account for a junction end that differs from germline. The chain has TRBV30 and TRBJ2-7; D tentatively fits TRBD1 or TRBD2 (6 bases each). This CDR3 spans 14 amino acids. CDR1 and CDR2 from the germline V gene are GTSNPN and SVGIG (reference sequence). The CDR3 DNA is TGTGCCTGGAGTGAGGGGGGAGAGGGGACCCCCCCGTGCTTC. Protein product: CAWSEGGEGTPPCF.

A single count supports this clone. The chain combines TRBV28 with TRBJ2-3; D is unresolved. This CDR3 has 14 residues. Germline assignment: CDR1 MDHEN and CDR2 SYDVKM. With 4 bases removed from V and 5 bases from J, the gap between germline ends came to 13 bases. The CDR3 sequence: CASSSYHERDTQYF. The CDR3, as DNA: TGTGCCAGCAGTTCCTATCACGAGAGAGATACGCAGTATTTT.

The chain has TRBV29-1 and TRBJ2-3; 8 bases map to TRBD2. V shed 7 bases, J shed 6 bases, and the junction held 6 bases outside the gene matches. This CDR3 comprises 12 residues. Germline assignment: CDR1 SQVTM and CDR2 ANQGSEA. The CDR3 loop is CSASGRGDTQYF. The CDR3 DNA is TGCAGCGCCTCCGGGAGGGGGGATACGCAGTATTTT.

The chain employs TRBV5-1 and TRBJ1-1; weak D call: TRBD1 (6 bases). CDR3 length: 15 residues. V lost 0 bases to trimming and J lost 0 bases, with 9 bases between them. CDR1 is SGHRS and CDR2 is YFSETQ in the germline V gene. The DNA for the CDR3 is TGCGCCAGCAGCTTGGACAGGGAGGTGAACACTGAAGCTTTCTTT. It is translated as CASSLDREVNTEAFF.